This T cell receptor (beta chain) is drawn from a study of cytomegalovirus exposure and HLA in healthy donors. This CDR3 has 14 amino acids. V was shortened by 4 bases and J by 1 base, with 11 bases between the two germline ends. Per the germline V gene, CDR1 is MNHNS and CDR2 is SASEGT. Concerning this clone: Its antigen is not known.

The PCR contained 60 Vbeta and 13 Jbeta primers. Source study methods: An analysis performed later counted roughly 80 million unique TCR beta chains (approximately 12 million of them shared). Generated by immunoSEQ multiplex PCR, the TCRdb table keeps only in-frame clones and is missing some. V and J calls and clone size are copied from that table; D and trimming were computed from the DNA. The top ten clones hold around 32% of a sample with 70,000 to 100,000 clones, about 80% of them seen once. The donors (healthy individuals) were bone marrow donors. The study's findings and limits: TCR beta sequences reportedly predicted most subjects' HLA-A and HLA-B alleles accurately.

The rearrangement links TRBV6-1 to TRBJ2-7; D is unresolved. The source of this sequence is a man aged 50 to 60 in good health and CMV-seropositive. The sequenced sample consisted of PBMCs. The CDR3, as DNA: TGTGCCAGCAGTGCAGATTCTCCTTCCTACGAGCAGTACTTC. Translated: CASSADSPSYEQYF.